This T cell receptor (beta chain) was found in a study of shared clonotypes between healthy human individuals. As for this clone: The target antigen is unknown.

The CDR3 consists of 14 residues. Germline values: CDR1 SEHNR, CDR2 FQNEAQ (reference sequence). V lost 4 bases and J lost 6; bases outside the gene matches: 5. Study-wide points: With a few donors compared, around 4.7% of naive CD4 clonotypes were shared.

Only CD45RO-negative cells positively selected for CCR7 counted as naive CD8 cells, so terminally differentiated effector memory CD45RA+ cells were excluded. Produced via immunoSEQ multiplex PCR; TCRdb's table is partial and in-frame only. Altogether millions of clones are present, 85% to 95% being singletons, with the ten largest covering 0.9% to 1.4%. The rearrangement links TRBV7-9 to TRBJ1-2; TRBD1 matches 10 bases. The origin of this receptor is a young man in good health. The sequenced sample consisted of naive CD8+ T cells sorted from blood. CDR3 region: CASSSTGGGNGYTF. CDR3 bases: TGTGCCAGCAGCTCGACAGGGGGCGGGAATGGCTACACCTTC.